This is a list of T cell receptor beta chains from one sample in a study of T-cell memory formation after mild COVID-19. MiXCR was run by TCRdb on the 5' RACE reads, yielding one entry per CDR3 protein. The sample yields approximately 150,000 distinct CDR3 sequences, 10% to 15% seen once. The source material was PBMCs or a T cell subset sorted from them (not recorded which). The origin of the receptors is a man between 18 and 35 years old who had mild COVID-19 (a few samples of this study predate the infection). Cell type and time point are not known. CDR3s include the opening cysteine and the closing phenylalanine or tryptophan. A D gene is named only where the DNA matches it firmly. Expanded clones are given a class, and other clones once, few, many or no size at all.

.,TRBV3-1,TRBJ2-5,.,TGTGCCTGCAGCCCAAGGGGCGGCGAGACCCAGTACTTC,CACSPRGGETQYF
.,TRBV28,TRBJ1-3,.,TGTGCCAGCAGTCAAGGGTTCTCTGGAAACACCATATATTTT,CASSQGFSGNTIYF
few,TRBV27,TRBJ1-1,TRBD1,TGTGCCAGCAGGCCCGGGGACAGGGACACTGAAGCTTTCTTT,CASRPGDRDTEAFF
.,TRBV7-9,TRBJ2-1,.,TGTGCCAGCGCAATTGCGGATGAGCAGTTCTTC,CASAIADEQFF
few,TRBV7-9,TRBJ1-1,.,TGTGCCAGCAGCTCGTGGGACGGAGAGAACACTGAAGCTTTCTTT,CASSSWDGENTEAFF
.,TRBV12-3/TRBV12-4,TRBJ2-1,TRBD1,TGTGCCAGCAGTTTAGGGACAGGGCGGGTTAGGCTCTTC,CASSLGTGRVRLF
.,TRBV4-1,TRBJ2-3,.,TGCGCCAGCAGCCAAGAGCCGGGCCCTAGCACAGATACGCAGTATTTT,CASSQEPGPSTDTQYF
.,TRBV29-1,TRBJ2-5,TRBD1,TGCAGCGTCGGGTCGACAGGGAGACAAGAGACCCAGTACTTC,CSVGSTGRQETQYF
few,TRBV6-5,TRBJ1-5,.,TGTGCCAGCAGTTACTGGGCAGGACAGCCCCAGCATTTT,CASSYWAGQPQHF
few,TRBV5-1,TRBJ1-1,.,TGCGCCAGCAGCTTGCGGCAGCAGAACACTGAAGCTTTCTTT,CASSLRQQNTEAFF
.,TRBV27,TRBJ2-3,TRBD2,TGTGCCAGCAGTCGGTTAGCGGGGGCCAGCACAGATACGCAGTATTTT,CASSRLAGASTDTQYF
.,TRBV4-1,TRBJ1-2,.,TGCGCCAGCAGCCAATTTCGTAGGGATACCCGCAACTATGGCTACACCTTC,CASSQFRRDTRNYGYTF
.,TRBV2,TRBJ2-5,TRBD1,TGTGCCAGCGCAAAGGGGGCGGGAGAGACCCAGTACTTC,CASAKGAGETQYF
.,TRBV16,TRBJ1-4,.,TGTGCCAGCAGCCTCGCGGCGGCAACTAATGAAAAACTGTTTTTT,CASSLAAATNEKLFF
many,TRBV6-5,TRBJ1-2,.,TGTGCCAGCAGAGAATCGGGGGGGCATGGCTACACCTTC,CASRESGGHGYTF
few,TRBV10-3,TRBJ2-1,.,TGTGCCATCAGAGCCGGGGACAATGAGCAGTTCTTC,CAIRAGDNEQFF
few,TRBV5-1,TRBJ2-3,TRBD2,TGCGCCAGCAGCAAACTAGCGGGGGGAAACACAGATACGCAGTATTTT,CASSKLAGGNTDTQYF
.,TRBV4-1,TRBJ1-1,.,TGCGCCAGCAGCCAAGGGGGGGGTGCCATGAACACTGAAGCTTTCTTT,CASSQGGGAMNTEAFF
few,TRBV12-3/TRBV12-4,TRBJ1-3,.,TGTGCCAGCAACTTCTCGCCTGGAAACACCATATATTTT,CASNFSPGNTIYF
.,TRBV20-1,TRBJ2-5,.,TGCAGTGCTAGAGATGGACGAGCCGGGGAGACCCAGTACTTC,CSARDGRAGETQYF
few,TRBV6-2/TRBV6-3,TRBJ1-5,.,TGTGCCAGCAGCCGGGGGGATGGCAATCAGCCCCAGCATTTT,CASSRGDGNQPQHF
.,TRBV7-7,TRBJ2-5,.,TGTGCTAGCAGCTTATCACCCCACCAAGCGGCCCAGTACTTC,CASSLSPHQAAQYF
many,TRBV5-1,TRBJ1-1,TRBD1,TGCGCCAGCAGCTTGGCCGGGACAGGGCTTACTGAAGCTTTCTTT,CASSLAGTGLTEAFF
.,TRBV7-3,TRBJ2-3,.,TGTGCCAGCAGCTCCGGGACGGGGCGAACAGATACGCAGTATTTT,CASSSGTGRTDTQYF
.,TRBV7-2,TRBJ2-2,TRBD1,TGTGCCAGCAGCCGGGACAGGGTTACCGGGGAGCTGTTTTTT,CASSRDRVTGELFF
.,TRBV2,TRBJ2-1,.,TGTGCCAGCACAAACCGCGCACACAATGAGCAGTTCTTC,CASTNRAHNEQFF
.,TRBV5-1,TRBJ2-2,TRBD2,TGCGCCAGCCGTCGACTAGCGGGGGGGGCAGCGAACACCGGGGAGCTGTTTTTT,CASRRLAGGAANTGELFF
.,TRBV29-1,TRBJ1-2,TRBD1,TGCAGCGCAGACAGGGCGTATGGCTACACCTTC,CSADRAYGYTF
.,TRBV7-3,TRBJ1-1,.,TGTGCCAGCAGCTTAAGTCGGGGGTCTCTTGAAGCTTTCTTT,CASSLSRGSLEAFF
.,TRBV7-2,TRBJ2-1,TRBD2,TGTGCCAGCAGGCCTAGCGGGGTACCCAATGAGCAGTTCTTC,CASRPSGVPNEQFF
few,TRBV20-1,TRBJ1-6,.,TGCAGTGCTAGAGGGGGCCGACAGGCTCCCCTCCACTTT,CSARGGRQAPLHF
.,TRBV4-2,TRBJ2-5,TRBD2,TGTGCCAGCAGCCAATTGACTAGCGGGGGAGGGGAGACCCAGTACTTC,CASSQLTSGGGETQYF
.,TRBV18,TRBJ1-5,.,TGTGCCAGCTCAATCACGCTAGAGGGCAATCAGCCCCAGCATTTT,CASSITLEGNQPQHF
few,TRBV12-3/TRBV12-4,TRBJ1-1,TRBD1,TGTGCCAGCAGTTCCACACCGGGACAGGGTTCCTCTGAAGCTTTCTTT,CASSSTPGQGSSEAFF
few,TRBV6-2/TRBV6-3,TRBJ2-2,TRBD2,TGTGCCAGCAGTTTCCCTAGAGCGGGATCGAACACCGGGGAGCTGTTTTTT,CASSFPRAGSNTGELFF
.,TRBV30,TRBJ2-6,.,TGTGCCTGGAGTGTACGTGGGGTCAACGTCCTGACTTTC,CAWSVRGVNVLTF
.,TRBV7-9,TRBJ2-5,TRBD2,TGTGCCAGCAGCTTCCTCGGGACTAGTGAAGAGACCCAGTACTTC,CASSFLGTSEETQYF
few,TRBV6-2/TRBV6-3,TRBJ2-7,TRBD2,TGTGCCAGCAGGGTAGCGGGCCCCCACGAGCAGTACTTC,CASRVAGPHEQYF
.,TRBV5-1,TRBJ2-3,.,TGCGCCAGCGCACAGCCTTCTAGCACAGATACGCAGTATTTT,CASAQPSSTDTQYF
few,TRBV20-1,TRBJ2-1,TRBD2,TGCAGTGCCGGGGGGGCCCAGGGACGCCGAAGGAATGAGCAGTTCTTC,CSAGGAQGRRRNEQFF